The clone carrying this T cell receptor (beta chain) was picked up a small number of times. Its cognate antigen is unknown. This specimen comes from a study of T cells after posttransplantation cyclophosphamide. Study-level results: After PTCy, TRB diversity resembled that of CNI/methotrexate controls. Tissue-infiltrating T cells from skin or gut overlapped little with blood T cells. Donor-recipient repertoire similarity was low at 1-2 months, rising over year one.

Cyclophosphamide on days +3 and +4 followed busulfan-fludarabine conditioning and a marrow graft. Using immunoSEQ multiplex PCR, the repertoire was profiled, and TCRdb retains in-frame clones only, with some absent. The sample consists of 10,000 to 15,000 clones, about 1.9% of them appearing once. Sequenced here: PBMCs, sampled after allogeneic stem cell transplant with posttransplant cyclophosphamide. This receptor was identified in a male patient aged 25-45 years who received an allogeneic stem cell transplant from a related donor, was CMV-positive, and had no GVHD. T cells may partly derive from the graft donor.

The CDR3 loop is CASSLSSGGVYNEQFF. The CDR3 DNA sequence: TGTGCCAGCAGCTTATCAAGCGGGGGGGTTTACAATGAGCAGTTCTTC. The rearrangement joins TRBV7-2 to TRBJ2-1, with TRBD2 matching 10 bases. Losses at the gene ends were 2 bases for V and 4 bases for J; bases not matched to a gene: 5. The germline gives CDR1 SGHTA, CDR2 FQGNSA. This CDR3 has 16 residues.